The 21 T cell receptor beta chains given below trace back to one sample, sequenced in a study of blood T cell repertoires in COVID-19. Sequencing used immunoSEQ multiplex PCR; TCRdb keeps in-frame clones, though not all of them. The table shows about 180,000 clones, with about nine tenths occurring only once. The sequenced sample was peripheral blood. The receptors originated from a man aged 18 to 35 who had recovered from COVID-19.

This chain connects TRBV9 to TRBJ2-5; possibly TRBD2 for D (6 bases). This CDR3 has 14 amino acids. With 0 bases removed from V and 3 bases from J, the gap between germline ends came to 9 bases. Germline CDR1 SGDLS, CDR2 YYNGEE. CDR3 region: CASSVVGGEETQYF. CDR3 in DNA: TGTGCCAGCAGCGTAGTGGGGGGAGAAGAGACCCAGTACTTC.

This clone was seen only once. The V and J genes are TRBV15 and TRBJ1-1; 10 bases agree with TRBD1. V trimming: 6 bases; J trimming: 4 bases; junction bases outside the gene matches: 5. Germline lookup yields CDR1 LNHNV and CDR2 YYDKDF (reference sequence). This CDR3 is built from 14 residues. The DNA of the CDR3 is TGTGCCACCAGGCAGACAGGGGGCGGCACTGAAGCTTTCTTT. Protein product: CATRQTGGGTEAFF.

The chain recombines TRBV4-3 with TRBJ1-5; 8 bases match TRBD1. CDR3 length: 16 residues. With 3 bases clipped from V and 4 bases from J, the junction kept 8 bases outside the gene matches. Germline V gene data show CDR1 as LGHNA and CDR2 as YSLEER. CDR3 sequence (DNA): TGCGCCAGCAGCCAGGAACGGACAGGGCCTAATCAGCCCCAGCATTTT. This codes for CASSQERTGPNQPQHF.

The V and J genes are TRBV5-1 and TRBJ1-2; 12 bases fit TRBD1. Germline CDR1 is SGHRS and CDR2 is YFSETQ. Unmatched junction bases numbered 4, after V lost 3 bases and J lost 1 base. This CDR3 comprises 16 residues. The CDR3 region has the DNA TGCGCCAGCAGCTGGGACAGGGGGCAAGTTAACTATGGCTACACCTTC. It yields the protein CASSWDRGQVNYGYTF.

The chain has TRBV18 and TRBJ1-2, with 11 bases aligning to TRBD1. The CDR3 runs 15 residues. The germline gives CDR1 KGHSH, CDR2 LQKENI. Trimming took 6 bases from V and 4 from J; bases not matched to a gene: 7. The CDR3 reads CASSNRTGGGYGYTF. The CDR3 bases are TGTGCCAGCTCTAACCGGACAGGGGGCGGCTATGGCTACACCTTC.

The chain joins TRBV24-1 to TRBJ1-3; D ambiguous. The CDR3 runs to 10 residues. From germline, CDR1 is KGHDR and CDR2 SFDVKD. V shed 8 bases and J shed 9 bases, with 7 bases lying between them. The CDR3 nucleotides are TGTGCCACCAAAGGGAGCACCATATATTTT. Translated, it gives CATKGSTIYF.

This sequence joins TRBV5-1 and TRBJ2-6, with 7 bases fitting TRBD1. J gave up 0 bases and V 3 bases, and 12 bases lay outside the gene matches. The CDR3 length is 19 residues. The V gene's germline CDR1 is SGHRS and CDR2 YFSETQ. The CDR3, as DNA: TGCGCCAGCAGCTCGAGTCCCGGGACAGCCAACTCTGGGGCCAACGTCCTGACTTTC. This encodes CASSSSPGTANSGANVLTF.

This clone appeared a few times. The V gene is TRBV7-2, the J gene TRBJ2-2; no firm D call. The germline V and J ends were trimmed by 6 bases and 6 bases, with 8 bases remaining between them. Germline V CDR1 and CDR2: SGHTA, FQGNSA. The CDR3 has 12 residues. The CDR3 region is CASSRTAGELFF. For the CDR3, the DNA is TGTGCCAGCAGTCGTACGGCCGGGGAGCTGTTTTTT. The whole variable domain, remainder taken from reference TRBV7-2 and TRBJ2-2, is GAGVSQSPSNKVTEKGKDVELRCDPISGHTALYWYRQSLGQGLEFLIYFQGNSAPDKSGLPSDRFSAERTGGSVSTLTIQRTQQEDSAVYLCASSRTAGELFFGEGSRLTVL.

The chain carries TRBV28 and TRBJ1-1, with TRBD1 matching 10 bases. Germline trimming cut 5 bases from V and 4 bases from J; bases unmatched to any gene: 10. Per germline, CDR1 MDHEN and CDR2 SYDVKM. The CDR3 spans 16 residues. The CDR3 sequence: CASSLMTTGGVTEAFF. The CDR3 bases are TGTGCCAGCAGTCTAATGACGACAGGGGGCGTCACTGAAGCTTTCTTT. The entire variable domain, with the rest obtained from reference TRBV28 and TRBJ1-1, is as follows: DVKVTQSSRYLVKRTGEKVFLECVQDMDHENMFWYRQDPGLGLRLIYFSYDVKMKEKGDIPEGYSVSREKKERFSLILESASTNQTSMYLCASSLMTTGGVTEAFFGQGTRLTVV.

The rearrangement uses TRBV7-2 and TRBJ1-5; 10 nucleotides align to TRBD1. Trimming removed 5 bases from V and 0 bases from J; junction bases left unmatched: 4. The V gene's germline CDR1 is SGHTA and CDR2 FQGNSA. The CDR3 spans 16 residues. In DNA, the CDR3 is TGTGCCAGCAGCCCCTGGGACAGGGGTAGCAATCAGCCCCAGCATTTT. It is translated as CASSPWDRGSNQPQHF.

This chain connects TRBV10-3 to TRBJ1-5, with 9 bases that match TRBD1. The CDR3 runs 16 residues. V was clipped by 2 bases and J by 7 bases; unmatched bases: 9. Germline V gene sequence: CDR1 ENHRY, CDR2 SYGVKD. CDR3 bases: TGTGCCATCAGTGAGGCCCGGGACAGGGCCGGACAGCCCCAGCATTTT. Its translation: CAISEARDRAGQPQHF.

DNA of the CDR3: TGTGCCAGCAGCTCCAGGGGGACTAGCACAGATACGCAGTATTTT. Protein product: CASSSRGTSTDTQYF. The rearrangement links TRBV7-9 to TRBJ2-3; a possible D gene is TRBD1 (7 bases). The germline CDR1 and CDR2 sequences are SEHNR and FQNEAQ (reference sequence). This CDR3 is 15 amino acids long. V was trimmed by 4 bases and J by 0 bases, leaving 11 bases between them.

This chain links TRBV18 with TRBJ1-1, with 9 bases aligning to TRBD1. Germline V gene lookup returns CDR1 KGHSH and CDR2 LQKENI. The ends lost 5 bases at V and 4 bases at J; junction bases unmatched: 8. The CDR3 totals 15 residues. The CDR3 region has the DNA TGTGCCAGCTCAACTACAGGGGGCGGTGGCACTGAAGCTTTCTTT. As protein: CASSTTGGGGTEAFF.

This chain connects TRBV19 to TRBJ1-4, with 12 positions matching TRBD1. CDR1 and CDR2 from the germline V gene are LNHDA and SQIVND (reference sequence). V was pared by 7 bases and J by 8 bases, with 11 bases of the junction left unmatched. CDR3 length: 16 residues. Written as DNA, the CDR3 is TGTGCCAGTATGGGGGACAGGGGGCGCCCTAGGGAAAAACTGTTTTTT. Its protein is CASMGDRGRPREKLFF.

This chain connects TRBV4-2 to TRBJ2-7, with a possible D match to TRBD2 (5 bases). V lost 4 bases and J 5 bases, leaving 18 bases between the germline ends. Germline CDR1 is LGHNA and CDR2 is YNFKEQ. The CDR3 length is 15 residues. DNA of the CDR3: TGTGCCAGCAGCCGAGAGAGGGCTAGCATCGACGAGCAGTACTTC. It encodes CASSRERASIDEQYF.

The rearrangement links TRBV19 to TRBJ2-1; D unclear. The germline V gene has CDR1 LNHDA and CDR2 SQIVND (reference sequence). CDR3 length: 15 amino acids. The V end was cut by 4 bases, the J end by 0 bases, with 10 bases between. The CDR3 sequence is CASSTEWSSYNEQFF. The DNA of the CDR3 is TGTGCCAGTAGTACAGAGTGGAGCTCCTACAATGAGCAGTTCTTC.

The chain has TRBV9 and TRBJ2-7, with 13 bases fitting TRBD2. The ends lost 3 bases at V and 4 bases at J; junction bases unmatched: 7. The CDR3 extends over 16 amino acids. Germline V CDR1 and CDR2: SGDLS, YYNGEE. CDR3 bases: TGTGCCAGCAGCGCCACGGGACTAGCGGGATCTTACGAGCAGTACTTC. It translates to CASSATGLAGSYEQYF.

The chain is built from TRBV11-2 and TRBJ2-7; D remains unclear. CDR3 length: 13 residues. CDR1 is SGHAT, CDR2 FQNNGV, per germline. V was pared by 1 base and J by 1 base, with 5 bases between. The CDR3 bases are TGTGCCAGCAGCTTAGCACAATCCTACGAGCAGTACTTC. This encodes CASSLAQSYEQYF.

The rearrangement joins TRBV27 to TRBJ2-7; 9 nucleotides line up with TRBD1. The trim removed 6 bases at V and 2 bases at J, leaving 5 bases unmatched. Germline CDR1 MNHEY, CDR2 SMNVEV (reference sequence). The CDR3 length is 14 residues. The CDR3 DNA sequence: TGTGCCAGCAGATCCGGACAGGGGCCCTACGAGCAGTACTTC. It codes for CASRSGQGPYEQYF.

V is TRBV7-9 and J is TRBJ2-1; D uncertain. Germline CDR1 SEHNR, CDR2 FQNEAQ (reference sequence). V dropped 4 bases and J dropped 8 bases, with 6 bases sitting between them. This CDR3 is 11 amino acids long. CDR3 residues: CASSWSDEQFF. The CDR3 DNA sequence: TGTGCCAGCAGCTGGAGCGATGAGCAGTTCTTC.

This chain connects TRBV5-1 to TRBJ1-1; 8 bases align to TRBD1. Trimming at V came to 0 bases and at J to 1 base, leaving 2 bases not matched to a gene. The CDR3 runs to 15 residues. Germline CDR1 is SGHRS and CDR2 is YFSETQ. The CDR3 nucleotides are TGCGCCAGCAGCTTGGATACAGGGGGGAACACTGAAGCTTTCTTT. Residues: CASSLDTGGNTEAFF.